This is a list of T cell receptor beta chains from one sample in a study of T cell changes during pregnancy in multiple sclerosis. The table came from immunoSEQ multiplex PCR; TCRdb's copy has only in-frame clones and leaves some out. In the table there are fewer than 65,000 clones, approximately 90% of which are singletons. Here the sequenced sample was CD8+ T cells from peripheral blood mononuclear cells, taken after pregnancy. These TCRs come from a female donor with multiple sclerosis, enrolled in a pregnancy study. Both conserved end residues are part of each CDR3. The order of the fields is J gene, V gene, clone size, D gene, CDR3 length, CDR3 protein, CDR3 DNA. A D gene is named only where the DNA matches it firmly. Size tells how often a clone was seen (once, few, many) or the class of an expanded clone, and some rows leave it out.

J: TRBJ2-5; V: TRBV7-9; size: -; D: TRBD2; length: 15; CDR3: CASSFGGGSQETQYF; DNA: TGTGCCAGCAGCTTTGGCGGGGGGTCCCAAGAGACCCAGTACTTC
J: TRBJ2-5; V: TRBV2; size: -; D: -; length: 14; CDR3: CASLGGRGGETQYF; DNA: TGTGCCAGCCTCGGTGGCAGGGGTGGGGAGACCCAGTACTTC
J: TRBJ2-1; V: TRBV2; size: -; D: TRBD2; length: 14; CDR3: CANSGTSGAYEQFF; DNA: TGTGCCAACTCCGGGACTAGCGGGGCCTATGAGCAGTTCTTC
J: TRBJ2-1; V: TRBV7-9; size: -; D: TRBD2; length: 13; CDR3: CASSSGLVYEQFF; DNA: TGTGCCAGCAGCTCGGGACTAGTCTATGAGCAGTTCTTC
J: TRBJ2-2; V: TRBV2; size: -; D: TRBD1; length: 14; CDR3: CASSGQGETGELFF; DNA: TGTGCCAGCAGTGGACAGGGAGAGACCGGGGAGCTGTTTTTT
J: TRBJ2-3; V: TRBV5-1; size: -; D: TRBD2; length: 17; CDR3: CASSLSFRTSGTDTQYF; DNA: TGCGCCAGCAGCTTGAGTTTCCGGACTAGCGGCACAGATACGCAGTATTTT
J: TRBJ2-3; V: TRBV7-7; size: -; D: -; length: 13; CDR3: CASSSSLSDTQYF; DNA: TGTGCTAGCAGCTCCTCCCTATCAGATACGCAGTATTTT
J: TRBJ1-1; V: TRBV7-8; size: -; D: -; length: 13; CDR3: CASSKTGNTEAFF; DNA: TGTGCCAGCAGCAAGACAGGGAACACTGAAGCTTTCTTT
J: TRBJ1-4; V: TRBV13; size: -; D: -; length: 13; CDR3: CASRQAFNEKLFF; DNA: TGTGCCAGCCGACAGGCATTTAATGAAAAACTGTTTTTT
J: TRBJ1-2; V: TRBV28; size: -; D: -; length: 14; CDR3: CASTLQGYDYGYTF; DNA: TGTGCCAGCACCCTACAGGGATATGACTATGGCTACACCTTC
J: TRBJ1-3; V: TRBV10-3; size: -; D: -; length: 15; CDR3: CAISESSGSGNTIYF; DNA: TGTGCCATCAGTGAGTCCTCGGGGTCCGGAAACACCATATATTTT
J: TRBJ2-7; V: TRBV2; size: -; D: -; length: 12; CDR3: CASIQGIYEQYF; DNA: TGTGCCAGCATCCAGGGGATCTACGAGCAGTACTTC
J: TRBJ2-7; V: TRBV2; size: -; D: TRBD1; length: 14; CDR3: CASSMGQYLGEQYF; DNA: TGTGCCAGCAGTATGGGACAGTACCTCGGCGAGCAGTACTTC
J: TRBJ1-5; V: TRBV7-9; size: few; D: -; length: 14; CDR3: CASSYDRGLEPQHF; DNA: TGTGCCAGCAGCTACGATAGGGGCCTAGAGCCCCAGCATTTT
J: TRBJ1-6; V: TRBV7-9; size: -; D: -; length: 16; CDR3: CASSLRSGSYNSPLHF; DNA: TGTGCCAGCAGCTTAAGGTCAGGCTCCTATAATTCACCCCTCCACTTT
J: TRBJ2-3; V: TRBV5-5; size: -; D: -; length: 14; CDR3: CASSNRGTSDTQYF; DNA: TGTGCCAGCAGCAATCGGGGGACCTCAGATACGCAGTATTTT
J: TRBJ1-1; V: TRBV13; size: -; D: -; length: 13; CDR3: CASNHGSDTEAFF; DNA: TGTGCCAGCAACCACGGGAGCGACACTGAAGCTTTCTTT
J: TRBJ1-1; V: TRBV15; size: -; D: -; length: 13; CDR3: CATSSGGGTEAFF; DNA: TGTGCCACCAGCAGCGGTGGAGGGACTGAAGCTTTCTTT
J: TRBJ1-5; V: TRBV19; size: once; D: -; length: 16; CDR3: CASSMEGTFSNQPQHF; DNA: TGTGCCAGTAGTATGGAGGGAACGTTCAGCAATCAGCCCCAGCATTTT
J: TRBJ1-1; V: TRBV20-1; size: -; D: -; length: 10; CDR3: CSATEGTAFF; DNA: TGCAGTGCTACGGAGGGGACAGCTTTCTTT
J: TRBJ2-5; V: TRBV27; size: -; D: TRBD1; length: 16; CDR3: CASSPWPGQGAETQYF; DNA: TGTGCCAGCAGTCCGTGGCCGGGACAGGGAGCGGAGACCCAGTACTTC
J: TRBJ1-2; V: TRBV4-1; size: -; D: TRBD1; length: 13; CDR3: CASSQGQGYGYTF; DNA: TGCGCCAGCAGCCAAGGACAGGGTTACGGCTACACCTTC
J: TRBJ1-1; V: TRBV4-1; size: few; D: -; length: 14; CDR3: CASSQDRTHEEAFF; DNA: TGCGCCAGCAGCCAAGACAGGACTCATGAAGAAGCTTTCTTT
J: TRBJ1-2; V: TRBV15; size: -; D: -; length: 16; CDR3: CATSRDPMAVNYGYTF; DNA: TGTGCCACCAGCAGAGATCCCATGGCAGTTAACTATGGCTACACCTTC
J: TRBJ2-7; V: TRBV7-9; size: -; D: -; length: 14; CDR3: CASSPHRAGYEQYF; DNA: TGTGCCAGCAGCCCCCACAGGGCAGGGTACGAGCAGTACTTC
J: TRBJ2-4; V: TRBV6-1; size: -; D: -; length: 18; CDR3: CASSAGVGEELAKNIQYF; DNA: TGTGCCAGCAGTGCGGGGGTGGGGGAGGAGCTAGCCAAAAACATTCAGTACTTC
J: TRBJ2-3; V: TRBV9; size: -; D: -; length: 17; CDR3: CASSVPLTGGSTDTQYF; DNA: TGTGCCAGCAGCGTCCCTCTGACGGGGGGCAGCACAGATACGCAGTATTTT
J: TRBJ2-7; V: TRBV12-5; size: once; D: -; length: 12; CDR3: CASGHDGVKQYF; DNA: TGTGCTAGTGGTCATGACGGAGTCAAGCAGTACTTC
J: TRBJ1-4; V: TRBV29-1; size: -; D: TRBD1; length: 14; CDR3: CSVALGGADEKLFF; DNA: TGCAGCGTAGCCTTAGGGGGCGCTGATGAAAAACTGTTTTTT
J: TRBJ2-3; V: TRBV5-8; size: few; D: -; length: 14; CDR3: CASSFPGNYDTQYF; DNA: TGTGCCAGCAGCTTCCCGGGGAACTACGATACGCAGTATTTT
J: TRBJ2-3; V: TRBV30; size: -; D: TRBD2; length: 15; CDR3: CAWSVGRGATDTQYF; DNA: TGTGCCTGGAGTGTAGGGCGGGGGGCCACAGATACGCAGTATTTT
J: TRBJ1-2; V: TRBV29-1; size: -; D: -; length: 8; CDR3: CSVQEGTF; DNA: TGCAGCGTCCAGGAGGGCACCTTC
J: TRBJ1-2; V: TRBV5-6; size: -; D: -; length: 13; CDR3: CASSLVGDEGYTF; DNA: TGTGCCAGCAGCTTGGTGGGAGACGAAGGCTACACCTTC
J: TRBJ1-1; V: TRBV11-2; size: -; D: -; length: 13; CDR3: CASSRTVDTEAFF; DNA: TGTGCCAGCAGCCGCACGGTGGACACTGAAGCTTTCTTT
J: TRBJ2-7; V: TRBV6-5; size: -; D: TRBD2; length: 15; CDR3: CASSYREGFPYEQYF; DNA: TGTGCCAGCAGTTATCGGGAGGGTTTCCCCTACGAGCAGTACTTC
J: TRBJ1-2; V: TRBV6-1; size: -; D: -; length: 13; CDR3: CASSERGSYGYTF; DNA: TGTGCCAGCAGTGAAAGGGGGTCCTATGGCTACACCTTC
J: TRBJ2-1; V: TRBV5-6; size: -; D: -; length: 14; CDR3: CASSLGGGYNEQFF; DNA: TGTGCCAGCAGCTTGGGAGGAGGGTACAATGAGCAGTTCTTC
J: TRBJ2-7; V: TRBV27; size: -; D: TRBD1; length: 15; CDR3: CASSSPGQGDYEQYF; DNA: TGTGCCAGCAGTTCACCGGGACAGGGGGACTACGAGCAGTACTTC
J: TRBJ2-7; V: TRBV30; size: -; D: -; length: 14; CDR3: CAWSNRGRKYEQYF; DNA: TGTGCCTGGAGTAATAGGGGTCGCAAATACGAGCAGTACTTC
J: TRBJ2-6; V: TRBV7-6; size: -; D: TRBD2; length: 18; CDR3: CASSGLAAAYSGANVLTF; DNA: TGTGCCAGCAGCGGACTAGCGGCAGCTTACTCTGGGGCCAACGTCCTGACTTTC
J: TRBJ1-5; V: TRBV5-5; size: -; D: -; length: 15; CDR3: CASSLSGYSNQPQHF; DNA: TGTGCCAGCAGCTTGTCAGGGTATAGCAATCAGCCCCAGCATTTT
J: TRBJ1-1; V: TRBV13; size: -; D: -; length: 15; CDR3: CASSLVFFGAGGAFF; DNA: -
J: TRBJ1-5; V: TRBV6-5; size: -; D: TRBD1; length: 15; CDR3: CASSYGTGGNQPQHF; DNA: TGTGCCAGCAGTTACGGGACAGGGGGCAATCAGCCCCAGCATTTT
J: TRBJ2-1; V: TRBV7-3; size: -; D: TRBD2; length: 16; CDR3: CASSLSGGASYNEQFF; DNA: TGTGCCAGCAGCTTAAGCGGGGGGGCCTCCTACAATGAGCAGTTCTTC
J: TRBJ1-1; V: TRBV19; size: -; D: -; length: 14; CDR3: CASSMEGWHTEAFF; DNA: TGTGCCAGTAGTATGGAGGGGTGGCACACTGAAGCTTTCTTT
J: TRBJ2-1; V: TRBV7-6; size: -; D: TRBD1; length: 16; CDR3: CASSFRTGGSYNEQFF; DNA: TGTGCCAGCAGCTTCCGGACAGGGGGCTCCTACAATGAGCAGTTCTTC
J: TRBJ1-6; V: TRBV25-1; size: once; D: TRBD1; length: 15; CDR3: CASSLGQGVNSPLHF; DNA: TGTGCCAGCAGCCTTGGACAGGGGGTGAATTCACCCCTCCACTTT
J: TRBJ2-7; V: TRBV7-6; size: -; D: TRBD2; length: 12; CDR3: CASSLAGGEQYF; DNA: TGTGCCAGCAGCTTGGCGGGGGGCGAGCAGTACTTC
J: TRBJ2-7; V: TRBV29-1; size: -; D: TRBD2; length: 15; CDR3: CSVEFERGPLGEQYF; DNA: TGCAGCGTTGAATTTGAGCGGGGGCCTTTGGGGGAGCAGTACTTC
J: TRBJ2-7; V: TRBV19; size: once; D: -; length: 15; CDR3: CASQLVGGPNYEQYF; DNA: TGTGCCAGCCAGCTTGTCGGGGGTCCTAATTACGAGCAGTACTTC
J: TRBJ2-1; V: TRBV7-2; size: -; D: TRBD2; length: 17; CDR3: CASSSGGLAAFYNEQFF; DNA: TGTGCCAGCAGCTCGGGGGGTCTAGCGGCATTCTACAATGAGCAGTTCTTC
J: TRBJ2-5; V: TRBV27; size: -; D: -; length: 19; CDR3: CASSLSGGQSLWGQETQYF; DNA: TGTGCCAGCAGTTTATCGGGGGGACAGTCACTGTGGGGGCAAGAGACCCAGTACTTC
J: TRBJ2-1; V: TRBV9; size: few; D: TRBD1; length: 14; CDR3: CASDRTGSYNEQFF; DNA: TGTGCCAGCGACAGGACAGGGTCCTACAATGAGCAGTTCTTC